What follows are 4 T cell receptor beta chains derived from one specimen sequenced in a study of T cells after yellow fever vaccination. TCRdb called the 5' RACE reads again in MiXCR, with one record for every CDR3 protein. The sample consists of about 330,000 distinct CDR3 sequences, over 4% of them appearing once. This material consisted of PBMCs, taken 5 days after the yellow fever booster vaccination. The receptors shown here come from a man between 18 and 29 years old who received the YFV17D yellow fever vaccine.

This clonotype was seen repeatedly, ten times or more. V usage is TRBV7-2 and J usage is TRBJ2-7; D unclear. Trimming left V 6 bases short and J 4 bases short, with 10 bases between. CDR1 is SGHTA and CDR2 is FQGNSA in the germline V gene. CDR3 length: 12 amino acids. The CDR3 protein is CASRLTGYEQYF. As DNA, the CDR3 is TGTGCCAGCAGGTTAACGGGTTACGAGCAGTACTTC.

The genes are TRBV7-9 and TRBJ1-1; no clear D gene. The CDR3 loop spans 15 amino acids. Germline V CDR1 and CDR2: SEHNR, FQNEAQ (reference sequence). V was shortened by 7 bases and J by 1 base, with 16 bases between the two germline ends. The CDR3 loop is CASTPFGSGNTEAFF. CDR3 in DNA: TGTGCCAGCACCCCATTTGGCAGTGGGAACACTGAAGCTTTCTTT. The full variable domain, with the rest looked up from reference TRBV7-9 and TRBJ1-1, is DTGVSQNPRHKITKRGQNVTFRCDPISEHNRLYWYRQTLGQGPEFLTYFQNEAQLEKSRLLSDRFSAERPKGSFSTLEIQRTEQGDSAMYLCASTPFGSGNTEAFFGQGTRLTVV.

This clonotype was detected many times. CDR3 nucleotide sequence: TGCAGTGCTAGTCTTCCAGATCCGGAGACCCAGTACTTC. This gives the protein CSASLPDPETQYF. V is TRBV20-1 and J is TRBJ2-5; D is uncertain. V shed 3 bases and J shed 5 bases, with 13 bases lying between them. The germline V gene encodes CDR1 DFQATT and CDR2 SNEGSKA (reference sequence). The CDR3 is 13 residues long.

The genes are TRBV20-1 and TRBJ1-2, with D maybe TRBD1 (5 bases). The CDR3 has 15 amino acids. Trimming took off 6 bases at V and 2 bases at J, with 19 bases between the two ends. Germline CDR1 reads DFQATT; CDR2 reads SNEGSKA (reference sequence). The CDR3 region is CSAKGAAGSNYGYTF. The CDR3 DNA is TGCAGTGCCAAAGGGGCGGCGGGCAGCAACTATGGCTACACCTTC.